These 14 T cell receptor beta chains came from one sample sequenced in a study of T cell responses to AZD1222 COVID-19 vaccine. Clones were sequenced by immunoSEQ multiplex PCR, and TCRdb holds only the in-frame ones, with some missing. The sample includes about 110,000 clones, 80% to 95% of them seen just once. Specimen: peripheral blood, collected 28 days after the second AZD1222 dose. All receptors derive from an adult who received the AZD1222 COVID-19 vaccine.

The rearrangement joins TRBV3-1 (or the pseudogene TRBV3-2) to TRBJ2-7, with a weak D call TRBD2 (5 bases). There are 14 residues in the CDR3. The V gene lost 5 bases and the J gene lost 6 bases, with 17 bases spanning the gap. Germline CDR1 LGHDT, CDR2 YNNKEL (reference sequence). CDR3: CASSERRLWGEQYF. The CDR3 DNA is TGTGCCAGCAGCGAAAGGAGGCTGTGGGGCGAGCAGTACTTC.

The CDR3 nucleotides read TGTGCCAGCAGCCCTTGGGGAGTTAATCATGAGCAGTTCTTC. It translates to CASSPWGVNHEQFF. The rearrangement links TRBV5-6 to TRBJ2-1, with D perhaps TRBD2 (5 bases). V was pared by 4 bases and J by 8 bases, with 16 bases between. The germline V gene encodes CDR1 SGHDT and CDR2 YYEEEE. CDR3 length equals 14 residues.

The chain links TRBV29-1 to TRBJ2-7; weak D call: TRBD2 (7 bases). Germline V CDR1 and CDR2: SQVTM, ANQGSEA. The CDR3 is made up of 16 amino acids. V gave up 4 bases and J gave up 2 bases, with 21 bases separating them. This CDR3 is CSVVGGGSSSTYEQYF. CDR3 sequence (DNA): TGCAGCGTTGTGGGAGGGGGATCTTCTAGCACCTACGAGCAGTACTTC.

V and J are TRBV28 and TRBJ1-5, with D perhaps matching TRBD1 (6 bases). This CDR3 comprises 15 residues. CDR1 and CDR2 from the germline V gene are MDHEN and SYDVKM. With 4 bases removed from V and 0 bases from J, the gap between germline ends came to 10 bases. CDR3 protein: CASSWRGYSNQPQHF. DNA for the CDR3: TGTGCCAGCAGTTGGAGGGGGTATAGCAATCAGCCCCAGCATTTT.

In DNA, the CDR3 is TGTGCCAGCAGGCCCGGGAAACAGGCGACAACTTATAGCAATCAGCCCCAGCATTTT. Translating gives CASRPGKQATTYSNQPQHF. The chain employs TRBV28 and TRBJ1-5, with TRBD1 as a possible D gene (5 bases). This CDR3 comprises 19 residues. In germline, CDR1 is MDHEN, CDR2 SYDVKM. V lost 6 bases, J lost 0 bases, and 24 bases lay in between. Based on the CDR3 plus reference TRBV28 and TRBJ1-5, the full variable domain is DVKVTQSSRYLVKRTGEKVFLECVQDMDHENMFWYRQDPGLGLRLIYFSYDVKMKEKGDIPEGYSVSREKKERFSLILESASTNQTSMYLCASRPGKQATTYSNQPQHFGDGTRLSIL.

In DNA form, the CDR3 reads TGTGCCAGCTCACCCGGCCTAGACCGTAACTATGGCTACACCTTC. Translation gives CASSPGLDRNYGYTF. The gene calls are TRBV18 and TRBJ1-2; no firm D call. Germline CDR1 is KGHSH and CDR2 is LQKENI. The CDR3 is made up of 15 amino acids. V was cut by 3 bases and J by 1 base, with 12 bases left in between. The full variable domain, its missing parts supplied by reference TRBV18 and TRBJ1-2, is NAGVMQNPRHLVRRRGQEARLRCSPMKGHSHVYWYRQLPEEGLKFMVYLQKENIIDESGMPKERFSAEFPKEGPSILRIQQVVRGDSAAYFCASSPGLDRNYGYTFGSGTRLTVV.

The chain has TRBV19 and TRBJ1-1, with 11 bases identical to TRBD1. Per the germline V gene, CDR1 is LNHDA and CDR2 is SQIVND (reference sequence). The CDR3 covers 15 residues. The J segment lost 3 bases and the V segment lost 4 bases, leaving 4 bases of the junction unmatched. CDR3 nucleotides: TGTGCCAGTAGTACCACGGGACAGGGGGACACTGAAGCTTTCTTT. It yields the protein CASSTTGQGDTEAFF.

J is TRBJ1-6 and V is TRBV5-1; 10 nucleotides align to TRBD1. The CDR3 contains 15 residues. J lost 9 bases, V lost 4 bases, and 7 bases had no gene match. Per germline, CDR1 SGHRS and CDR2 YFSETQ. This CDR3 is CASSPDRGHGSPLHF. CDR3 in DNA: TGCGCCAGCAGCCCCGACAGGGGGCATGGTTCACCCCTCCACTTT.

The CDR3 nucleotides are TGTGCTAGTGGCATGGACAGGTACAATGAGCAGTTCTTC. Translated: CASGMDRYNEQFF. The chain uses TRBV12-5 and TRBJ2-1; 7 bases line up with TRBD1. With V trimmed by 6 bases and J by 4 bases, 3 bases remained unmatched. Looked up from germline, CDR1 is LGHNT and CDR2 is FRNRAP. This CDR3 has 13 residues.

CDR3 in amino acids: CASSSTGQGRETQYF. The CDR3 DNA is TGTGCCAGCAGCTCCACTGGACAGGGCAGAGAGACCCAGTACTTC. The chain combines TRBV7-2 with TRBJ2-5; 8 bases agree with TRBD1. The V segment lost 4 bases and the J segment 4 bases; nucleotides outside the gene matches: 8. In germline, CDR1 is SGHTA, CDR2 FQGNSA. There are 15 residues in the CDR3.

The rearrangement joins TRBV6-5 to TRBJ2-1, with 7 positions matching TRBD2. Germline CDR1 reads MNHEY; CDR2 reads SVGAGI. The CDR3 has 13 residues. V shed 10 bases, J shed 6 bases, and the junction held 9 bases outside the gene matches. The chain's CDR3 is CATWGEGVNEQFF. Here the CDR3 DNA reads TGTGCCACCTGGGGGGAGGGAGTCAATGAGCAGTTCTTC.

This rearrangement joins TRBV28 to TRBJ2-1; 7 bases align to TRBD1. V lost 5 bases and J lost 0; bases outside the gene matches: 10. The CDR3 sequence is 17 residues long. Germline lookup yields CDR1 MDHEN and CDR2 SYDVKM. The CDR3 bases are TGTGCCAGCAGTCAGAGAGGACAGGAGAACTCCTACAATGAGCAGTTCTTC. Protein product: CASSQRGQENSYNEQFF.

The V and J genes are TRBV7-8 and TRBJ1-2; TRBD1 matches 9 bases. Unmatched junction bases numbered 4, after V lost 1 base and J lost 7 bases. Germline V lookup: CDR1 SGHVS, CDR2 FQNEAQ. The CDR3 spans 14 residues. Here the CDR3 DNA reads TGTGCCAGCAGCTTAGTTGGGACAGGGTTTGGCTACACCTTC. The encoded protein is CASSLVGTGFGYTF.

The chain carries TRBV7-2 and TRBJ2-1; D is perhaps TRBD1 (5 bases). Between the trimmed V and J ends, which lost 2 bases and 9 bases, there was a span of 11 bases. The CDR3 sequence is 13 residues long. Looked up from germline, CDR1 is SGHTA and CDR2 is FQGNSA. The CDR3 reads CASSLKGSTEQFF. CDR3 bases: TGTGCCAGCAGCTTAAAGGGGTCCACTGAGCAGTTCTTC. Complete variable domain (other parts from reference TRBV7-2 and TRBJ2-1): GAGVSQSPSNKVTEKGKDVELRCDPISGHTALYWYRQSLGQGLEFLIYFQGNSAPDKSGLPSDRFSAERTGGSVSTLTIQRTQQEDSAVYLCASSLKGSTEQFFGPGTRLTVL.